Below, 26 T cell receptor beta chains from the same sample are listed, as sequenced in a study of blood T cell repertoires in COVID-19. The data were produced by immunoSEQ multiplex PCR, yet TCRdb's version contains in-frame clones alone and is incomplete. Seen here are approximately 300,000 clones, about 90% observed once, and the top ten hold roughly 6.1%. Input material: peripheral blood. These receptors all stem from a woman aged 50 to 60 with COVID-19, enrolled during active disease.

The chain carries TRBV6-6 and TRBJ2-1; 14 nucleotides line up with TRBD2. This CDR3 contains 20 residues. V lost 6 bases and J lost 2; bases outside the gene matches: 15. The germline gives CDR1 MNHNY, CDR2 SVGAGI (reference sequence). The CDR3 bases are TGTGCCAGCAGCCCCGGACAGTTATCGACTAGCGGGAGGGCCTACAATGAGCAGTTCTTC. This translates into CASSPGQLSTSGRAYNEQFF.

The rearrangement uses TRBV5-1 and TRBJ2-6; possible D gene TRBD1, 6 bases. The CDR3 loop spans 19 amino acids. V shed 5 bases and J shed 4 bases, with 25 bases lying between them. CDR1 and CDR2 (germline): SGHRS, YFSETQ. DNA of the CDR3: TGCGCCAGCAGGACCCATGAAACAAGGGGGTTACAAGGGGCCAACGTCCTGACTTTC. Translated: CASRTHETRGLQGANVLTF.

The rearrangement uses TRBV5-5 and TRBJ2-1; TRBD2 agrees at 7 bases. From germline, CDR1 is SGHKS and CDR2 YYEKEE (reference sequence). V gave up 4 bases and J gave up 8 bases; unmatched junction bases: 12. This CDR3 spans 15 amino acids. CDR3: CASSLLRTSLDEQFF. The CDR3 region has the DNA TGTGCCAGCAGCCTACTAAGGACTAGTCTCGATGAGCAGTTCTTC.

The chain has TRBV24-1 and TRBJ2-7; tentative D call: TRBD2 (5 bases). The germline V gene has CDR1 KGHDR and CDR2 SFDVKD. V was clipped by 6 bases and J by 3 bases, with 11 bases between them. This CDR3 is 13 amino acids long. The CDR3 reads CATSSADRYEQYF. DNA of the CDR3: TGTGCCACCAGTTCAGCGGATCGCTACGAGCAGTACTTC.

This clone was recorded once. Other DNA sequences of this sample code for an identical CDR3. V usage is TRBV25-1 and J usage is TRBJ1-5, with D perhaps TRBD1 (6 bases). Trimming left V 2 bases short and J 6 bases short, with 17 bases between. Germline assignment: CDR1 MGHDK and CDR2 SYGVNS. The CDR3 covers 16 residues. The CDR3 is CASSEAGGSLGQPQHF. The CDR3, as DNA: TGTGCCAGCAGTGAAGCGGGGGGCTCCTTGGGTCAGCCCCAGCATTTT.

In nucleotides, the CDR3 is TGTGCCAGCAGCGTCACCGGGACTAGCGAAAATGTACCCTACAATGAGCAGTTCTTC. Protein sequence: CASSVTGTSENVPYNEQFF. V usage is TRBV9 and J usage is TRBJ2-1; the match to TRBD2 covers 10 bases. CDR3 length equals 19 residues. The germline V gene has CDR1 SGDLS and CDR2 YYNGEE. V dropped 2 bases and J dropped 2; count of bases not matched to a gene: 13.

The chain combines TRBV6-5 with TRBJ2-2, with TRBD2 matching 13 bases. The germline V gene has CDR1 MNHEY and CDR2 SVGAGI. Trimming at V came to 6 bases and at J to 6 bases, leaving 4 bases not matched to a gene. CDR3 size: 15 residues. The DNA of the CDR3 is TGTGCCAGCAGAACTAGCGGGAGGGTTCCCGGGGAGCTGTTTTTT. The encoded protein is CASRTSGRVPGELFF.

V usage is TRBV12-3 or TRBV12-4 and J usage is TRBJ1-1; D not resolved. V lost 1 base and J lost 3, with 6 bases in between. This CDR3 is 13 amino acids long. As DNA, the CDR3 is TGTGCCAGCAGTTTAGGGCTGCACACTGAAGCTTTCTTT. This gives the protein CASSLGLHTEAFF.

This chain joins TRBV11-2 and TRBJ1-1; D ambiguous. The ends were cut back, 2 bases at V and 6 bases at J, with 10 bases in the middle. This CDR3 region has 13 residues. Germline assignment: CDR1 SGHAT and CDR2 FQNNGV. The DNA for the CDR3 is TGTGCCAGCAGCTTACCAAAACAATCTGAAGCTTTCTTT. As protein: CASSLPKQSEAFF.

The J gene is TRBJ2-1, the V gene TRBV11-2; D is undetermined. CDR1 and CDR2 (germline): SGHAT, FQNNGV. This CDR3 spans 17 amino acids. Trimming removed 2 bases at V and 12 bases at J, with 26 bases between. CDR3 sequence reads: CASSLSPSSLASGSQFF. DNA of the CDR3: TGTGCCAGCAGCTTATCCCCAAGTTCATTGGCATCAGGATCGCAGTTCTTC.

In this sample, this clone turned up once. The V gene is TRBV18, the J gene TRBJ2-7, with 7 bases aligning to TRBD2. Germline V CDR1 and CDR2: KGHSH, LQKENI. The CDR3 spans 13 residues. With V trimmed by 3 bases and J by 7 bases, 6 bases remained unmatched. In DNA form, the CDR3 reads TGTGCCAGCTCACCTGAGAACGGGGGGGAGCAGTACTTC. Encoded protein: CASSPENGGEQYF.

The chain joins TRBV7-3 to TRBJ2-2; no definite D call. V lost 0 bases and J lost 5, with 7 bases in between. This CDR3 has 14 residues. The germline V gene has CDR1 SGHTA and CDR2 FQGTGA. The CDR3, as DNA: TGTGCCAGCAGCTTAACTTCGCGGACCGGGGAGCTGTTTTTT. Translation gives CASSLTSRTGELFF.

CDR3 in DNA: TGTGCCAGCAGTTTATCGACAGGGGGCCTGGGGGAGCTGTTTTTT. Amino acid sequence: CASSLSTGGLGELFF. The rearrangement uses TRBV27 and TRBJ2-2; TRBD1 matches at 10 bases. The germline CDR1 and CDR2 sequences are MNHEY and SMNVEV (reference sequence). V gave up 0 bases and J gave up 8 bases; unmatched junction bases: 3. The CDR3 covers 15 residues.

The chain uses TRBV11-2 and TRBJ1-5; the match to TRBD1 covers 7 bases. The V gene's germline CDR1 is SGHAT and CDR2 FQNNGV. This CDR3 region has 15 residues. With V trimmed by 5 bases and J by 0 bases, 4 bases remained unmatched. CDR3 nucleotide sequence: TGTGCCAGCAGCCGGGACAGTAATAGCAATCAGCCCCAGCATTTT. Encoded protein: CASSRDSNSNQPQHF.

This chain links TRBV27 with TRBJ2-7; TRBD1 matches at 7 bases. The CDR3 contains 15 residues. The J segment lost 6 bases and the V segment lost 2 bases, leaving 10 bases of the junction unmatched. CDR1 is MNHEY and CDR2 is SMNVEV in the germline V gene (reference sequence). The CDR3, as DNA: TGTGCCAGCAGTTTAAGTCCAGCAGGGGGACGCGAGCAGTACTTC. Translation: CASSLSPAGGREQYF.

The chain joins TRBV2 to TRBJ1-3; 8 bases align to TRBD1. The CDR3 contains 15 residues. The V gene end was trimmed by 3 bases and the J gene end by 3 bases; junction bases not matched to a gene: 4. The germline gives CDR1 SNHLY, CDR2 FYNNEI. CDR3 sequence (DNA): TGTGCCAGCAGTGACCAGGGGGCAGTTGGAAACACCATATATTTT. This gives the protein CASSDQGAVGNTIYF.

This clone was seen a handful of times. The chain uses TRBV7-9 and TRBJ2-2; 9 bases are shared with TRBD1. J was trimmed by 7 bases and V by 3 bases; bases with no gene match: 6. The CDR3 covers 15 residues. Germline loops: CDR1 SEHNR, CDR2 FQNEAQ (reference sequence). CDR3 region: CASSFITGGNGELFF. In DNA, the CDR3 is TGTGCCAGCAGCTTCATCACAGGGGGCAACGGGGAGCTGTTTTTT.

The chain has TRBV7-6 and TRBJ2-1; D is undetermined. The CDR3 extends over 15 amino acids. In germline, CDR1 is SGHVS, CDR2 FNYEAQ. V lost 1 base and J lost 1, with 8 bases in between. The CDR3 spells CASSLVVASYNEQFF. As DNA, the CDR3 is TGTGCCAGCAGCTTAGTGGTGGCTTCCTACAATGAGCAGTTCTTC.

The chain is built from TRBV29-1 and TRBJ1-1; 7 nucleotides agree with TRBD1. Germline V gene lookup returns CDR1 SQVTM and CDR2 ANQGSEA. The CDR3 consists of 15 residues. Losses at the gene ends were 8 bases for V and 0 bases for J; bases not matched to a gene: 12. CDR3 bases: TGCAGCCCAAGGGACAGACATGGCATGAACACTGAAGCTTTCTTT. Residues: CSPRDRHGMNTEAFF.

This chain connects TRBV5-5 to TRBJ2-3; tentative D call: TRBD2 (6 bases). Germline V gene lookup returns CDR1 SGHKS and CDR2 YYEKEE (reference sequence). V lost 2 bases and J 2 bases, leaving 12 bases between the germline ends. This CDR3 spans 15 amino acids. This CDR3 reads CASSFPRGPTDTQYF. CDR3 in DNA: TGTGCCAGCAGCTTCCCGCGGGGCCCCACAGATACGCAGTATTTT.

CDR3 in amino acids: CASTTGTGADTQYF. The CDR3 nucleotides are TGTGCCAGCACGACCGGGACAGGGGCAGATACGCAGTATTTT. The chain employs TRBV6-5 and TRBJ2-3; 10 nucleotides match TRBD1. This CDR3 is built from 14 residues. Germline loops: CDR1 MNHEY, CDR2 SVGAGI. V was pared by 7 bases and J by 4 bases, with 5 bases of the junction left unmatched.

V is TRBV19 and J is TRBJ2-7; 8 bases map to TRBD2. V lost 8 bases and J lost 4; bases outside the gene matches: 16. The CDR3 runs to 16 residues. Germline CDR1 and CDR2: LNHDA and SQIVND (reference sequence). CDR3: CASRGGPSAGDYEQYF. The CDR3 coding sequence is TGTGCCAGTCGGGGGGGGCCCTCCGCAGGGGATTACGAGCAGTACTTC.

This clone was seen only once. V gene TRBV2 combines with J gene TRBJ2-3, with TRBD1 as a possible D gene (6 bases). The germline gives CDR1 SNHLY, CDR2 FYNNEI. CDR3 length: 14 amino acids. Trimming removed 4 bases at V and 8 bases at J, with 16 bases between. CDR3: CASSGGTGHVTQYF. The CDR3 nucleotides are TGTGCCAGCAGTGGGGGGACGGGACACGTTACGCAGTATTTT.

The chain uses TRBV27 and TRBJ2-7; no firm D call. With 2 bases removed from V and 7 bases from J, the gap between germline ends came to 15 bases. The CDR3 has 14 residues. Germline loops: CDR1 MNHEY, CDR2 SMNVEV (reference sequence). The CDR3 loop is CASSLTRPLWEQYF. Here the CDR3 DNA reads TGTGCCAGCAGTTTAACGCGGCCCCTATGGGAGCAGTACTTC.

V and J are TRBV7-9 and TRBJ2-1, with D tentatively TRBD2 (6 bases). Trimming took 2 bases from V and 5 from J, leaving 22 bases between them. The CDR3 spans 18 residues. Germline CDR1 is SEHNR and CDR2 is FQNEAQ (reference sequence). The CDR3 coding sequence is TGTGCCAGCAGCTTATATCCTAGCCGGAGGGGAAATAACAATGAGCAGTTCTTC. Residues: CASSLYPSRRGNNNEQFF.

V and J are TRBV6-5 and TRBJ1-2, with 7 bases identical to TRBD1. The CDR3 loop spans 14 amino acids. V lost 6 bases, J lost 7 bases, and 11 bases stayed unmatched. The germline gives CDR1 MNHEY, CDR2 SVGAGI. The CDR3 reads CASSLRGGPLGYTF. The CDR3 DNA follows: TGTGCCAGCAGCCTCCGAGGGGGCCCCCTTGGCTACACCTTC.